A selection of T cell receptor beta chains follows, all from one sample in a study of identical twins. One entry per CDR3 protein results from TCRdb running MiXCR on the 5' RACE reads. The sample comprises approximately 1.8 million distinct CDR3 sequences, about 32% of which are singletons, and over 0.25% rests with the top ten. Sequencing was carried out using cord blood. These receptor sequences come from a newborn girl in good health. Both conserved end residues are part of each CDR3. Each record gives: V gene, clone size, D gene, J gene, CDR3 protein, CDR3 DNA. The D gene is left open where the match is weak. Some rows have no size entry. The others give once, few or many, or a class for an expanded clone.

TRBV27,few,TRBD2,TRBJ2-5,CASSSLAGFETQYF,TGTGCCAGCAGTAGTTTAGCGGGATTTGAGACCCAGTACTTC
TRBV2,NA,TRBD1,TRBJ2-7,CASIGGQGFQDPYEQYF,TGTGCCAGCATCGGAGGACAGGGCTTTCAAGATCCTTACGAGCAGTACTTC
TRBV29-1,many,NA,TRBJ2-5,CSVEHRAQETQYF,TGCAGCGTTGAACACAGGGCCCAAGAGACCCAGTACTTC
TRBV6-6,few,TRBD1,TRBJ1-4,CASSPGDRGKSEKLFF,TGTGCCAGCAGCCCAGGGGACAGGGGGAAGAGTGAAAAACTGTTTTTT
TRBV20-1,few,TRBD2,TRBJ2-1,CSARTSYHNEQFF,TGCAGTGCTAGGACTAGCTACCACAATGAGCAGTTCTTC
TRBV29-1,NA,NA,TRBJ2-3,CSVVIGRTRTDTQYF,TGCAGCGTTGTAATTGGCAGAACCCGCACAGATACGCAGTATTTT
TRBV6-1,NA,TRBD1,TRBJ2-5,CASRDRVFQETQYF,TGTGCCAGCAGGGACAGGGTTTTCCAAGAGACCCAGTACTTC
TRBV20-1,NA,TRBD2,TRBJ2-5,CSASRRGMRETQYF,TGCAGTGCTAGTAGGCGGGGGATGAGAGAGACCCAGTACTTC
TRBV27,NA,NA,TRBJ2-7,CASSWGIGGDSYERYF,TGTGCCAGCAGTTGGGGCATTGGTGGTGACTCCTACGAGCGGTACTTC
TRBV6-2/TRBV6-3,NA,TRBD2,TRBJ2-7,CASRSGGYEQYF,TGTGCCAGCAGGAGCGGGGGCTACGAGCAGTACTTC
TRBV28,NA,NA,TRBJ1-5,CASSPGGGYQPQHF,TGTGCCAGCAGTCCCGGGGGGGGGTATCAGCCCCAGCATTTT
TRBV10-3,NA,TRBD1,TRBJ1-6,CAISESTGIYNSPLHF,TGTGCCATCAGTGAGTCGACAGGGATATATAATTCACCCCTCCACTTT
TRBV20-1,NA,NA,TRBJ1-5,CSASGEVNQPQHF,TGCAGTGCTAGTGGGGAGGTCAATCAGCCCCAGCATTTT
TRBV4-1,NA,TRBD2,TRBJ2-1,CASSQGGGTSYYNEQFF,TGCGCCAGCAGCCAAGGAGGCGGGACTAGCTACTACAATGAGCAGTTCTTC
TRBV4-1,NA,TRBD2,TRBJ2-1,CASSARGLASNEQFF,TGCGCCAGCAGCGCTCGGGGACTAGCGTCCAATGAGCAGTTCTTC
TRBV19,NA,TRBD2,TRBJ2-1,CASSLLAGGSVNEQFF,TGTGCCAGTAGTCTCCTAGCGGGGGGTAGTGTCAATGAGCAGTTCTTC
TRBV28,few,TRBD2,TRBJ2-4,CASSLVSLAGPQQYF,TGTGCCAGCAGTTTAGTATCGCTAGCGGGTCCCCAGCAGTACTTC
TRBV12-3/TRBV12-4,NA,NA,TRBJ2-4,CASSSTTTRAKNIQYF,TGTGCCAGCAGTTCTACCACTACTAGGGCCAAAAACATTCAGTACTTC
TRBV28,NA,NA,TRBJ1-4,CASSLLGPPVRGKLFF,TGTGCCAGCAGTTTGCTGGGCCCCCCAGTGAGAGGAAAACTGTTTTTT
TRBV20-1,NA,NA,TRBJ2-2,CSARWLPTGELFF,TGCAGTGCTAGGTGGCTTCCTACCGGGGAGCTGTTTTTT
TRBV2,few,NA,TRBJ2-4,CASGTFKNIQYF,TGTGCCAGCGGGACTTTTAAAAACATTCAGTACTTC
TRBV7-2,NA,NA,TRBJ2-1,CASSLGNDNEQFF,TGTGCCAGCAGCTTAGGAAACGACAATGAGCAGTTCTTC
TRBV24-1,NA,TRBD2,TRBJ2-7,CATQDGGVYNEQYF,TGTGCCACCCAGGACGGGGGGGTTTACAATGAGCAGTACTTC
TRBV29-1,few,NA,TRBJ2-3,CSVEKGGGTDTQYF,TGCAGCGTGGAAAAGGGGGGGGGGACAGATACGCAGTATTTT
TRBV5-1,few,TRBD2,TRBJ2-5,CASSLTSGGSQETQYF,TGCGCCAGCAGCTTGACTAGCGGGGGGTCACAAGAGACCCAGTACTTC
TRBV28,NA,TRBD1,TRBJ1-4,CASSLYPRGGNEKLFF,TGTGCCAGCAGTTTATACCCCAGGGGGGGGAATGAAAAACTGTTTTTT
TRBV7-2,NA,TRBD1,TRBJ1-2,CASSLKGGSGYTF,TGTGCCAGCAGCTTAAAAGGGGGCAGTGGCTACACCTTC
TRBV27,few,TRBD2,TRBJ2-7,CASSLHKRLAGGRSNEQYF,TGTGCCAGCAGTTTGCATAAAAGACTAGCGGGAGGGAGAAGCAACGAGCAGTACTTC
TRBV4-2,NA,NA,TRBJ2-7,CASSRTIKGPYEQYF,TGTGCCAGCAGCCGAACCATTAAGGGCCCCTACGAGCAGTACTTC
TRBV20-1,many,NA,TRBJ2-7,CSATDGTYEQYF,TGCAGTGCTACCGACGGTACCTACGAGCAGTACTTC
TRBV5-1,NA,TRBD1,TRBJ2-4,CASSLAPGQGNIQYF,TGCGCCAGCAGCTTGGCCCCGGGACAGGGAAACATTCAGTACTTC
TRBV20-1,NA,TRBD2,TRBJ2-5,CSASPLLAGQQETQYF,TGCAGTGCTAGTCCCCTGCTAGCGGGCCAACAAGAGACCCAGTACTTC
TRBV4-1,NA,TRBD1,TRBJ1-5,CASSKTEGTVDQPQHF,TGCGCCAGCAGCAAAACGGAGGGGACAGTGGATCAGCCCCAGCATTTT
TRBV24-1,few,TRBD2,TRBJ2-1,CATGTSGIEQFF,TGTGCCACAGGGACTAGCGGGATTGAGCAGTTCTTC
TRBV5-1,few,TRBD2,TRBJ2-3,CASSWTDGLAGVTDTQYF,TGCGCCAGCAGCTGGACAGACGGACTAGCGGGAGTTACGGATACGCAGTATTTT
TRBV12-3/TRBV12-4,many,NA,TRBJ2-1,CASSPTRGHNEQFF,TGTGCCAGCAGCCCGACTAGGGGCCACAATGAGCAGTTCTTC
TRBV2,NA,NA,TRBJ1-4,CASSEHSPNEKLFF,TGTGCCAGCAGCGAGCACAGCCCTAATGAAAAACTGTTTTTT
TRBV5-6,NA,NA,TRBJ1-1,CASSFDSLNTEAFF,TGTGCCAGCAGCTTCGACAGCCTTAACACTGAAGCTTTCTTT
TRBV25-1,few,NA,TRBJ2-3,CASSAYSAGSDTQYF,TGTGCCAGCAGTGCTTACAGCGCGGGCTCAGATACGCAGTATTTT